The rows below give T cell receptor beta chains drawn from one sample of a study of shared clonotypes between healthy human individuals. The data were produced by immunoSEQ multiplex PCR, yet TCRdb's version contains in-frame clones alone and is incomplete. The table includes over a million clones, about 80% detected once. Sequencing input: memory CD4+ T cells from PBMCs. Receptors were obtained from a man between 18 and 35 years old in good health. Some clones in this sample may be carry-over from other donors' samples. Each CDR3 is given with its conserved first and last residue. A D gene is named only where the DNA matches it firmly. Size values are once, few and many counts, or a class for expanded clones, and some rows have none.

v_call: TRBV10-3
d_call: NA
clone_size: NA
j_call: TRBJ1-2
cdr3_nt: TGTGCCATCAGTGAGGCATACCGGGAGACAGCCGCCTATGGCTACACCTTC
cdr3_aa: CAISEAYRETAAYGYTF

v_call: TRBV5-6
d_call: NA
clone_size: NA
j_call: TRBJ1-3
cdr3_nt: TGTGCCAGCAGCGTGGGGCCCTTCTCTGGAAACACCATATATTTT
cdr3_aa: CASSVGPFSGNTIYF

v_call: TRBV2
d_call: NA
clone_size: NA
j_call: TRBJ1-2
cdr3_nt: TGTGCCAGCAGTGAGGATCCCAACTATGGCTACACCTTC
cdr3_aa: CASSEDPNYGYTF

v_call: TRBV5-6
d_call: NA
clone_size: NA
j_call: TRBJ2-7
cdr3_nt: TGTGCCAGCAGCCGCGTTAAGAGCTACGAGCAGTACTTC
cdr3_aa: CASSRVKSYEQYF

v_call: TRBV28
d_call: TRBD2
clone_size: NA
j_call: TRBJ2-7
cdr3_nt: TGTGCCAGCACCGCGGGGGGGGGTTACGAGCAGTACTTC
cdr3_aa: CASTAGGGYEQYF

v_call: TRBV30
d_call: NA
clone_size: NA
j_call: TRBJ2-2
cdr3_nt: TGTGCCTGTCCGGACGGATCGAACACCGGGGAGCTGTTTTTT
cdr3_aa: CACPDGSNTGELFF

v_call: TRBV19
d_call: TRBD1
clone_size: few
j_call: TRBJ2-1
cdr3_nt: TGTGCCAGTACAGGGGGCGCAGGGAATGAGCAGTTCTTC
cdr3_aa: CASTGGAGNEQFF

v_call: TRBV9
d_call: TRBD2
clone_size: NA
j_call: TRBJ2-2
cdr3_nt: TGTGCCAGCAGCGGGACCCTAGCGGGAGGTGAGAACGGGGAGCTGTTTTTT
cdr3_aa: CASSGTLAGGENGELFF

v_call: TRBV5-1
d_call: NA
clone_size: NA
j_call: TRBJ2-1
cdr3_nt: TGCGCCAGCAGTTGGGCGAACAATGAGCAGTTCTTC
cdr3_aa: CASSWANNEQFF

v_call: TRBV18
d_call: NA
clone_size: NA
j_call: TRBJ1-1
cdr3_nt: TGTGCCAGCTCAATTGGGGGGGGCACTGAAGCTTTCTTT
cdr3_aa: CASSIGGGTEAFF

v_call: TRBV30
d_call: TRBD2
clone_size: NA
j_call: TRBJ2-1
cdr3_nt: TGTGCCTGGAGACACACGGGAGGGCCGGCCTATGAGCAGTTCTTC
cdr3_aa: CAWRHTGGPAYEQFF

v_call: TRBV27
d_call: NA
clone_size: NA
j_call: TRBJ2-7
cdr3_nt: TGTGCCAGCAGTACCTACTTGGACAGCTCCTACGAGCAGTACTTC
cdr3_aa: CASSTYLDSSYEQYF

v_call: TRBV5-1
d_call: TRBD1
clone_size: NA
j_call: TRBJ1-4
cdr3_nt: TGCGCCAGCAGCCTCCACAGGGGGCTCGATGAAAAACTGTTTTTT
cdr3_aa: CASSLHRGLDEKLFF

v_call: TRBV6-1
d_call: NA
clone_size: many
j_call: TRBJ1-3
cdr3_nt: TGTGCCAGCAGTGAAGTGGGAAACACCATATATTTT
cdr3_aa: CASSEVGNTIYF

v_call: TRBV5-5
d_call: TRBD2
clone_size: few
j_call: TRBJ2-7
cdr3_nt: TGTGCCAGCAGCACCTTAGCGGGAGGGGGCTACGAGCAGTACTTC
cdr3_aa: CASSTLAGGGYEQYF